The rows below give T cell receptor beta chains drawn from one sample of a study of response to subunit inactivated influenza vaccine. A single record per CDR3 protein comes from TCRdb applying MiXCR to the RT-PCR reads. The table has about 170,000 distinct CDR3 sequences, approximately 12% seen once; the top ten hold 25% to 30%. These data also formed part of another study, on T cells expressing NK-cell markers.

Sequenced material: CD8+ T cells sorted from PBMCs, taken about 13 days after vaccination. Receptors were obtained from a man in his forties or fifties who received an inactivated influenza vaccine. Both conserved end residues are part of each CDR3. Each record gives: V gene, CDR3 length, clone size, D gene, J gene, CDR3 DNA, CDR3 protein. The D gene is left open where the match is weak. The size of a clone is reported for some rows only, either as once, few or many, or as a class for expanded clones.

V: TRBV7-7
length: 16
size: few
D: TRBD2
J: TRBJ2-7
DNA: TGTGCCAGCAGCTCCGGGACTAGCGGGAGCGCCTACGAGCAGTACTTC
CDR3: CASSSGTSGSAYEQYF

V: TRBV7-9
length: 15
size: few
D: TRBD1
J: TRBJ2-5
DNA: TGTGCCAGCAGCCTTAACAGGGGGCTCAAGGCGACCCAGTACTTC
CDR3: CASSLNRGLKATQYF

V: TRBV15
length: 15
size: .
D: TRBD1
J: TRBJ2-7
DNA: TGTGCCACCAGCGAAGGACAGGGCCTCTCCTACGAGCAGTACTTC
CDR3: CATSEGQGLSYEQYF

V: TRBV9
length: 15
size: .
D: .
J: TRBJ2-1
DNA: TGTGCCAGCAGCGCGGGACTTAAACTATACAATGAGCAGTTCTTC
CDR3: CASSAGLKLYNEQFF

V: TRBV7-2
length: 15
size: few
D: TRBD2
J: TRBJ2-7
DNA: TGTGCCAGCAGCTTTGCCAGACTAGCGGCCTACGAGCAGTACTTC
CDR3: CASSFARLAAYEQYF

V: TRBV10-3
length: 14
size: many
D: .
J: TRBJ1-1
DNA: TGTGCCACCACCCCGACGGCCGTGAACACTGAAGCTTTCTTT
CDR3: CATTPTAVNTEAFF

V: TRBV20-1
length: 15
size: .
D: TRBD2
J: TRBJ2-7
DNA: TGCAGTGCTAGAGATCTTGCGGGAGGGCCGGAAGAGCAGTACTTC
CDR3: CSARDLAGGPEEQYF

V: TRBV28
length: 20
size: few
D: TRBD1
J: TRBJ2-2
DNA: TGTGCCAGCAGTTTACCCTACCAACTAGTGAGACAGGGGAACACCGGGGAGCTGTTTTTT
CDR3: CASSLPYQLVRQGNTGELFF

V: TRBV11-2
length: 14
size: many
D: .
J: TRBJ1-2
DNA: TGTGCCAGCAGCCCAGGAAGGACAGATTATGGCTACACCTTC
CDR3: CASSPGRTDYGYTF

V: TRBV2
length: 15
size: many
D: .
J: TRBJ2-3
DNA: TGTGCCAGCACCGAAGAAGGGACTAGCACAGATACGCAGTATTTT
CDR3: CASTEEGTSTDTQYF

V: TRBV30
length: 11
size: few
D: .
J: TRBJ1-1
DNA: TGTGCCGGCACCTTGAACACTGAAGCTTTCTTT
CDR3: CAGTLNTEAFF

V: TRBV20-1
length: 15
size: .
D: .
J: TRBJ2-1
DNA: TGCAGTGCTAGAGACCTATTGACCCCGGAGAATGAGCAGTTCTTC
CDR3: CSARDLLTPENEQFF

V: TRBV5-6
length: 15
size: .
D: TRBD1
J: TRBJ1-1
DNA: TGTGCGAGCAGGGGGAAACTGGGGAGGAACACTGAAGCTTTCTTT
CDR3: CASRGKLGRNTEAFF

V: TRBV15
length: 16
size: few
D: .
J: TRBJ2-7
DNA: TGTGCCACCAGCAGAGAAGTTTCTGGCGGATCCTACGAGCAGTACTTC
CDR3: CATSREVSGGSYEQYF

V: TRBV28
length: 14
size: .
D: .
J: TRBJ2-7
DNA: TGTGCCAGCAGCCCCGCCGGGACGACCGCCGAGCAGTACTTC
CDR3: CASSPAGTTAEQYF

V: TRBV9
length: 15
size: few
D: TRBD1
J: TRBJ2-5
DNA: TGTGCCAGCAGCGTAACGGGACAGATCCAAGAGACCCAGTACTTC
CDR3: CASSVTGQIQETQYF

V: TRBV2
length: 14
size: few
D: .
J: TRBJ2-1
DNA: TGTGCCAGCAGTGAGGGACTCTCCTACAATGAGCAGTTCTTC
CDR3: CASSEGLSYNEQFF

V: TRBV11-2
length: 16
size: .
D: .
J: TRBJ2-5
DNA: TGTGCCAGCAGCTTTTTTCCCCCGGCAGGGGAAGAGACCCAGTACTTC
CDR3: CASSFFPPAGEETQYF

V: TRBV13
length: 12
size: .
D: .
J: TRBJ2-3
DNA: TGTGCCAGCAGGGCTGGTTTTGATACGCAGTATTTT
CDR3: CASRAGFDTQYF

V: TRBV4-2
length: 18
size: few
D: .
J: TRBJ2-2
DNA: TGTGCCAGCAGCCCCTATGTCCCCAGCGGACCGAACACCGGGGAGCTGTTTTTT
CDR3: CASSPYVPSGPNTGELFF

V: TRBV20-1
length: 13
size: .
D: .
J: TRBJ1-1
DNA: TGCAGTGCTAGTAACCACCTGAACACTGAAGCTTTCTTT
CDR3: CSASNHLNTEAFF

V: TRBV9
length: 15
size: many
D: TRBD2
J: TRBJ2-1
DNA: TGTGCCAGCAGCGCCGGACTAGCGGGCTACAATGAGCAGTTCTTC
CDR3: CASSAGLAGYNEQFF